Listed below are T cell receptor beta chains from one sample, sequenced in a study of cytomegalovirus exposure and HLA in healthy donors. Profiling relied on immunoSEQ multiplex PCR, and the TCRdb table lists in-frame clones only, not all of them. The table lists about 150,000 clones, roughly 77% of them singletons. The sequenced sample consisted of PBMCs. The source of these receptors is a man younger than 30 in good health and CMV-seropositive. Both conserved end residues are part of each CDR3. D genes are given only for firm matches. Size values are once, few and many counts, or a class for expanded clones, and some rows have none.

size	V	D	J	DNA	CDR3
-	TRBV2	TRBD2	TRBJ2-7	TGTGCCAGCAGTATGAGCGGGGGCCTACGTATCGATTACGAGCAGTACTTC	CASSMSGGLRIDYEQYF
few	TRBV19	TRBD2	TRBJ2-7	TGTGCCAGTAGTATAGGCCTAGCGGGAGTGGAAGAGCAGTACTTC	CASSIGLAGVEEQYF
-	TRBV6-6	-	TRBJ1-2	TGTGCCAGCCGTTCGGGTGGCTACACCTTC	CASRSGGYTF
-	TRBV27	TRBD2	TRBJ2-3	TGTGCCAGCAGTTTACGGGGGAGGGGCACAGATACGCAGTATTTT	CASSLRGRGTDTQYF
-	TRBV25-1	-	TRBJ2-7	TGTGCCAGCAGTGACCAGGGTTTGGACGAGCAGTACTTC	CASSDQGLDEQYF
-	TRBV13	-	TRBJ2-7	TGTGCCAGCAGTCTCAGGGGACGGGGTATCTACGAGCAGTACTTC	CASSLRGRGIYEQYF
-	TRBV6-1	TRBD1	TRBJ2-3	TGTGCCAGCAGCGACAGGGGTGCAGATACGCAGTATTTT	CASSDRGADTQYF
-	TRBV10-3	TRBD2	TRBJ2-3	TGTGCCATCAGTGTGACTAGCGGGAGTGCAGATACGCAGTATTTT	CAISVTSGSADTQYF
-	TRBV28	TRBD2	TRBJ2-1	TGTGCCAGCACCAGCACAGCGGGGGCCCAGCAGTTCTTC	CASTSTAGAQQFF
-	TRBV5-4	TRBD2	TRBJ2-1	TGTGCCAGCAGGGTCGGGCTAGCGGACAACAATGAGCAGTTCTTC	CASRVGLADNNEQFF
-	TRBV7-9	TRBD2	TRBJ2-1	TGTGCCAGCAGCTACTCGACTAGCGGGGAATCCTACAATGAGCAGTTCTTC	CASSYSTSGESYNEQFF
-	TRBV7-3	-	TRBJ2-3	TGTGCCAGCAGCTTATTGGCCCACACAGATACGCAGTATTTT	CASSLLAHTDTQYF
-	TRBV29-1	TRBD2	TRBJ2-5	TGCAGCGCGACTAGCGGGAGTGGAATAGGAGAGACCCAGTACTTC	CSATSGSGIGETQYF
-	TRBV4-2	TRBD2	TRBJ2-7	TGTGCCAGCAGCCAAGATTTCGCGGGGGGGGGATCCTACGAGCAGTACTTC	CASSQDFAGGGSYEQYF
-	TRBV29-1	TRBD1	TRBJ1-2	TGCAGCGTTGAAGATAAGGGCAGGGGGCATGGCTACACCTTC	CSVEDKGRGHGYTF
-	TRBV9	-	TRBJ2-2	TGTGCCAGCAGCGTACTAGGGGCGGGGAGCGGGGAGCTGTTTTTT	CASSVLGAGSGELFF
-	TRBV7-8	-	TRBJ1-2	TGTGCCAGCAGCCTACCCCGGGACATGGGGTCTTTTGGCTACACCTTC	CASSLPRDMGSFGYTF
-	TRBV2	-	TRBJ2-1	TGTGCCAGCCTGGAGTCCCGCGGGTACAATGAGCAGTTCTTC	CASLESRGYNEQFF
-	TRBV4-1	TRBD1	TRBJ1-1	TGCGCCAGCAGCCTGAGGACAGGACCTACCGGAAGGACTGAAGCTTTCTTT	CASSLRTGPTGRTEAFF
-	TRBV5-8	-	TRBJ1-1	TGTGCCAGCAGCTTGGGGTGGCGCCGGGGAACTGAAGCTTTCTTT	CASSLGWRRGTEAFF
-	TRBV6-6	-	TRBJ2-5	TGTGCCAGCAGTTACCCCGGAGGGCGCCAAGAGACCCAGTACTTC	CASSYPGGRQETQYF
-	TRBV6-5	-	TRBJ2-1	TGTGCCAGCAGTTACACAGGGAGCTCCTACAATGAGCAGTTCTTC	CASSYTGSSYNEQFF
-	TRBV7-3	TRBD2	TRBJ2-6	TGTGCCAGCAGTCCAGGGCAACCGGGACTAGAGACTGGGGCCAACGTCCTGACTTTC	CASSPGQPGLETGANVLTF